This record looks at one T cell receptor beta chain sequence and its context. What it recognizes is unknown. Germline V gene lookup returns CDR1 MNHEY and CDR2 SMNVEV (reference sequence). V lost 2 bases and J 0 bases, leaving 6 bases between the germline ends. The CDR3 is 14 residues long. PCR used 60 Vbeta primers and 13 Jbeta primers. Authors' methods: It was a later analysis that counted about 80 million unique TCR beta chains, of which approximately 11 million were shared. Libraries were prepared by immunoSEQ multiplex PCR; TCRdb keeps only in-frame clonotypes and omits some of them. V, J and clone size reflect that table, while D and trimming were determined from the DNA. The data hold 160,000 or so clones, with about 80% observed a single time. Those who donated were healthy bone marrow donors. These data originate in a study of cytomegalovirus exposure and HLA in healthy donors. At the level of the study: Approximately 85 million unique TCRs from HLA-typed donors were held in an early data release. General study results and limits: Accurate prediction of HLA-A and HLA-B alleles (for most subjects) was reportedly achieved from TCR beta sequences.

The gene calls are TRBV27 and TRBJ2-3; D is unclear. This clonotype was sampled from a woman aged 45 to 65 in good health and CMV-seronegative. Sample: PBMCs. The CDR3 protein is CASSLAVSTDTQYF. In DNA, the CDR3 is TGTGCCAGCAGTTTAGCGGTTAGCACAGATACGCAGTATTTT.